The 14 T cell receptor beta chains below all came from one sample that was sequenced in a study of blood T cell repertoires in COVID-19. Method: immunoSEQ multiplex PCR; TCRdb's copy keeps in-frame clones and lacks some. Of about 83,000 clones listed, more than 75% are singletons. Material: peripheral blood. These receptors all come from a middle-aged man with active COVID-19.

This clone occurred once. This chain uses TRBV7-9 with TRBJ2-3; TRBD1 is a possible D gene (6 bases). Germline lookup yields CDR1 SEHNR and CDR2 FQNEAQ (reference sequence). The V and J ends lost 5 bases and 4 bases respectively, with 10 bases between them. The CDR3 totals 13 residues. CDR3 sequence (DNA): TGTGCCAGCAGCACCAGGGGCCCAGATACGCAGTATTTT. This codes for CASSTRGPDTQYF.

This sequence joins TRBV28 and TRBJ2-7; D unresolved. Trimming stripped 5 bases from V and 3 bases from J, with 14 bases between. CDR1 and CDR2 (germline): MDHEN, SYDVKM. The CDR3 covers 14 residues. CDR3 residues: CASSHTSIFYEQYF. Here the CDR3 DNA reads TGTGCCAGCAGTCATACTTCGATTTTCTACGAGCAGTACTTC.

The V call is TRBV12-3 or TRBV12-4, the J call TRBJ1-2, with D possibly matching TRBD1 (5 bases). V was shortened by 2 bases and J by 5 bases, with 9 bases between the two germline ends. This CDR3 contains 13 residues. The CDR3 protein is CASSLTPGYGYTF. The CDR3, as DNA: TGTGCCAGCAGTTTAACGCCAGGGTATGGCTACACCTTC.

The genes are TRBV6-4 and TRBJ2-3; tentatively, D is TRBD2 (6 bases). V lost 5 bases to trimming and J lost 0 bases, with 6 bases between them. CDR1 is MRHNA and CDR2 is SNTAGT in the germline V gene. The CDR3 has 13 residues. For the CDR3, the DNA is TGTGCCAGCAGTAGCGGGAGCACAGATACGCAGTATTTT. Residues: CASSSGSTDTQYF.

This clone was counted many times. The gene calls are TRBV21-1 and TRBJ1-6; TRBD1 is the table's D call and was not checked against the DNA. TRBV21-1 is labeled a pseudogene. The CDR3 spans 15 residues. CDR3 nucleotides: TGTGCCAGCAGGGGAGGACAGGGGGCACGATCACCCCTCCACTTT. Translated, it gives CASRGGQGARSPLHF.

The chain couples TRBV7-7 to TRBJ1-3, with 8 bases that match TRBD1. V was clipped by 5 bases and J by 2 bases; unmatched bases: 5. The CDR3 totals 15 residues. From germline, CDR1 is SSHAT and CDR2 FNYEAQ (reference sequence). The CDR3 reads CASSVGTGAGNTIYF. CDR3 in DNA: TGTGCCAGCAGCGTAGGGACAGGCGCTGGAAACACCATATATTTT.

Written as DNA, the CDR3 is TGCAGCGTTGGTCAGAGACAGGGGTACAATGAGCAGTTCTTC. Translated, it gives CSVGQRQGYNEQFF. This chain links TRBV29-1 with TRBJ2-1, with TRBD1 identical over 8 bases. Germline assignment: CDR1 SQVTM and CDR2 ANQGSEA. CDR3 length: 14 residues. With 4 bases clipped from V and 4 bases from J, the junction kept 6 bases outside the gene matches.

This clone turned up a few times. This chain uses TRBV24-1 with TRBJ2-7; 9 nucleotides line up with TRBD1. The CDR3 consists of 16 residues. The junction had 6 bases not matched to a gene; V was cut back by 4 bases and J by 0 bases. Germline V gene data show CDR1 as KGHDR and CDR2 as SFDVKD. This CDR3 reads CATSEGRDRVSYEQYF. The CDR3 DNA sequence: TGTGCCACCAGTGAGGGAAGGGACAGGGTCTCCTACGAGCAGTACTTC.

This clone appeared a single time. CDR3 in amino acids: CASSPRGNNEQFF. In DNA, the CDR3 is TGTGCCAGCAGCCCCCGGGGAAACAATGAGCAGTTCTTC. This rearrangement joins TRBV7-2 to TRBJ2-1; D may be TRBD2 (5 bases). V lost 5 bases and J lost 5, with 10 bases in between. The germline V gene has CDR1 SGHTA and CDR2 FQGNSA. The CDR3 spans 13 residues.

The chain uses TRBV20-1 and TRBJ2-1; 9 nucleotides line up with TRBD2. V lost 3 bases and J lost 3; bases outside the gene matches: 3. The CDR3 spans 14 residues. The germline V gene encodes CDR1 DFQATT and CDR2 SNEGSKA (reference sequence). CDR3 sequence (DNA): TGCAGTGCTAGTCTAGCGGGAAACTACAATGAGCAGTTCTTC. Encoded protein: CSASLAGNYNEQFF.

The V call is TRBV4-1, the J call TRBJ1-2, with D tentatively TRBD1 (5 bases). This CDR3 has 15 amino acids. The V gene's germline CDR1 is MGHRA and CDR2 YSYEKL. V shed 4 bases and J shed 5 bases, with 17 bases lying between them. The CDR3 loop reads CASSRTNQGEYGYTF. CDR3 nucleotide sequence: TGCGCCAGCAGCCGCACAAATCAGGGCGAGTATGGCTACACCTTC.

The gene calls are TRBV7-3 and TRBJ2-1, with 12 positions matching TRBD2. The CDR3 runs 16 residues. In germline, CDR1 is SGHTA, CDR2 FQGTGA. V dropped 4 bases and J dropped 9; count of bases not matched to a gene: 10. CDR3 sequence: CASSSLNPGLAGEQFF. In DNA, the CDR3 is TGTGCCAGCAGCTCCCTTAACCCGGGACTAGCGGGTGAGCAGTTCTTC. Combining the CDR3 with reference TRBV7-3 and TRBJ2-1 gives the whole variable domain GAGVSQTPSNKVTEKGKYVELRCDPISGHTALYWYRQSLGQGPEFLIYFQGTGAADDSGLPNDRFFAVRPEGSVSTLKIQRTERGDSAVYLCASSSLNPGLAGEQFFGPGTRLTVL.

In its sample, this clone was seen a few times. The chain carries TRBV7-2 and TRBJ2-3; tentatively, D is TRBD2 (6 bases). The V and J ends lost 9 bases and 2 bases respectively, with 12 bases between them. Looked up from germline, CDR1 is SGHTA and CDR2 is FQGNSA. This CDR3 has 13 amino acids. CDR3 in amino acids: CASSTRVTDTQYF. CDR3 coding DNA: TGTGCCAGTTCGACTAGGGTCACAGATACGCAGTATTTT.

J is TRBJ2-1 and V is TRBV12-5; tentative D call: TRBD2 (5 bases). Trimming took off 1 base at V and 7 bases at J, with 8 bases between the two ends. Germline values: CDR1 LGHNT, CDR2 FRNRAP. The CDR3 runs to 13 residues. DNA for the CDR3: TGTGCTAGTGGTTTGGAATCGGGAAATGAGCAGTTCTTC. Translated, it gives CASGLESGNEQFF.